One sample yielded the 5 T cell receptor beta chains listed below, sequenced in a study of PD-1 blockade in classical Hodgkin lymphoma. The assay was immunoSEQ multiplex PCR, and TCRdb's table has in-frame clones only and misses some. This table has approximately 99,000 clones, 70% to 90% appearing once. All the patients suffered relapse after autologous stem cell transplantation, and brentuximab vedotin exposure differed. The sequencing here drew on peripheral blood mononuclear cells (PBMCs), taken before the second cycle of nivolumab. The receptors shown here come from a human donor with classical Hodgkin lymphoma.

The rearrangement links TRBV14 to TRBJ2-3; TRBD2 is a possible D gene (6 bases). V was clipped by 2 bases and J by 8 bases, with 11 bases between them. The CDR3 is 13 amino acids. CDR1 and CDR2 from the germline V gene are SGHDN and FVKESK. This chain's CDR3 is CASSQSLGGTQYF. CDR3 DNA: TGTGCCAGCAGCCAATCCTTGGGGGGTACGCAGTATTTT.

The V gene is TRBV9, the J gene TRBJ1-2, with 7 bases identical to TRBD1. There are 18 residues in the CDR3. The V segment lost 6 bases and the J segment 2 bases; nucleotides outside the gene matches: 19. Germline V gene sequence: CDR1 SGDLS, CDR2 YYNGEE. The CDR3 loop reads CASTSSGGVLSANYGYTF. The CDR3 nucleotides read TGTGCCAGCACCTCCTCAGGGGGGGTTCTCTCGGCGAACTATGGCTACACCTTC.

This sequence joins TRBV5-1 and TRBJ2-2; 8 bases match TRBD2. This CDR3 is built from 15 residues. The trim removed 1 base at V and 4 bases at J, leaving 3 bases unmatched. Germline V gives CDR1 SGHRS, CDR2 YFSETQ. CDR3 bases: TGCGCCAGCAGCTTGACTAGCGGACCCACCGGGGAGCTGTTTTTT. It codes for CASSLTSGPTGELFF.

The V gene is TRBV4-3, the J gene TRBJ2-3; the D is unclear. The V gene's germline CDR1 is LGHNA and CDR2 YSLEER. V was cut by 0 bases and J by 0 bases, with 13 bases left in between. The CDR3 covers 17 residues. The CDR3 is CASSQEPSAGSTDTQYF. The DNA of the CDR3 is TGCGCCAGCAGCCAAGAACCATCCGCCGGGAGCACAGATACGCAGTATTTT.

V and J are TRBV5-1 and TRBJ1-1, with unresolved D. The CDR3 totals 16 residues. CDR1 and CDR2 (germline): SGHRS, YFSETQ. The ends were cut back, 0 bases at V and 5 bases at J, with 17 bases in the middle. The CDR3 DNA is TGCGCCAGCAGCTTGGCGGGGTTAGCACGGGTTACTGAAGCTTTCTTT. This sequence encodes CASSLAGLARVTEAFF.